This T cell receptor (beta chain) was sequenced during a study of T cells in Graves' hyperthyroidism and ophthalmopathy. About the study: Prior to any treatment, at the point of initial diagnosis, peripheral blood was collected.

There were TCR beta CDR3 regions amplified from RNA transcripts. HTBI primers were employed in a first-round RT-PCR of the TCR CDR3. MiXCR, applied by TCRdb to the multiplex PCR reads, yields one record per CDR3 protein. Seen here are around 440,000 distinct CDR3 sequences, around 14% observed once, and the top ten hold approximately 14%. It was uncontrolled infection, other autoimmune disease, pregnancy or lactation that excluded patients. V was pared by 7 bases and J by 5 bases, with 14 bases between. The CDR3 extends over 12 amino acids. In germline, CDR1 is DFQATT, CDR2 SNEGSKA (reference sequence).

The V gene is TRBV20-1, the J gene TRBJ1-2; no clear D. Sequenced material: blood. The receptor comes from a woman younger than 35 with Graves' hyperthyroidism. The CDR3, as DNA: TGCAGTGAGGATAAGGGAGGATATGGCTACACCTTC. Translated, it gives CSEDKGGYGYTF.